A single sample is the source of the 12 T cell receptor beta chains below, sequenced in a study of blood T cell repertoires in COVID-19. Libraries were prepared by immunoSEQ multiplex PCR; TCRdb keeps only in-frame clonotypes and omits some of them. The table includes hundreds of thousands of clones, around 84% detected once. Sequenced input: PBMCs or T cells enriched from blood (not recorded which). The source of these receptors is a man aged 25 to 40 with acute COVID-19.

The gene calls are TRBV2 and TRBJ2-1, with D possibly TRBD2 on 6 matching bases. V dropped 11 bases and J dropped 8 bases, with 13 bases sitting between them. Germline lookup yields CDR1 SNHLY and CDR2 FYNNEI. The CDR3 loop spans 11 amino acids. CDR3 nucleotides: TGTGCCGGGACTTTGTCAGATGAGCAGTTCTTC. It translates to CAGTLSDEQFF.

The chain employs TRBV12-5 and TRBJ2-7; D call uncertain. This CDR3 is 13 amino acids long. CDR1 LGHNT and CDR2 FRNRAP come from the germline V gene. Between the trimmed V and J ends, which lost 5 bases and 1 base, there was a span of 9 bases. The CDR3 nucleotides read TGTGCTAGTGGTCCTGGCCATTCCTACGAGCAGTACTTC. Translation gives CASGPGHSYEQYF. Based on the CDR3 plus reference TRBV12-5 and TRBJ2-7, the full variable domain is DARVTQTPRHKVTEMGQEVTMRCQPILGHNTVFWYRQTMMQGLELLAYFRNRAPLDDSGMPKDRFSAEMPDATLATLKIQPSEPRDSAVYFCASGPGHSYEQYFGPGTRLTVT.

The rearrangement uses TRBV2 and TRBJ1-5; D unresolved. Germline CDR1 reads SNHLY; CDR2 reads FYNNEI. Trimming pared 5 bases from V and 9 bases from J, leaving 8 bases between. The CDR3 has 11 amino acids. The CDR3 reads CASSFAGPQHF. Here the CDR3 DNA reads TGTGCCAGCAGTTTTGCGGGGCCCCAGCATTTT.

V is TRBV9 and J is TRBJ2-5; 11 nucleotides agree with TRBD2. Germline trimming cut 0 bases from V and 4 bases from J; bases unmatched to any gene: 11. This CDR3 region has 18 residues. Germline CDR1 and CDR2: SGDLS and YYNGEE. The CDR3 protein is CASSVGGYSGGAGETQYF. As DNA, the CDR3 is TGTGCCAGCAGCGTAGGCGGATATAGCGGGGGGGCCGGAGAGACCCAGTACTTC.

This clone has a single count. The chain joins TRBV12-3 or TRBV12-4 to TRBJ2-1; 8 positions agree with TRBD2. The length of the CDR3 is 13 residues. The J segment lost 10 bases and the V segment lost 4 bases, leaving 6 bases of the junction unmatched. In nucleotides, the CDR3 is TGTGCCAGCAGTTCCGGGGGGGCCGGGGAGCAGTTCTTC. Its translation is CASSSGGAGEQFF.

The J gene is TRBJ2-2, the V gene TRBV19, with 7 positions matching TRBD2. The junction had 2 bases not matched to a gene; V was cut back by 1 base and J by 0 bases. Germline CDR1 reads LNHDA; CDR2 reads SQIVND (reference sequence). This CDR3 region has 16 residues. The CDR3 here is CASSIGGGANTGELFF. For the CDR3, the DNA is TGTGCCAGTAGTATAGGGGGAGGGGCGAACACCGGGGAGCTGTTTTTT.

Only one count was recorded for this clone. The gene calls are TRBV5-4 and TRBJ2-3, with 9 nucleotides matching TRBD1. Germline trimming cut 6 bases from V and 3 bases from J; bases unmatched to any gene: 8. CDR1 and CDR2 from the germline V gene are SGHNT and YYREEE (reference sequence). This CDR3 has 15 amino acids. CDR3 residues: CASKKPGQGTDTQYF. CDR3 coding DNA: TGTGCCAGCAAGAAGCCGGGACAGGGAACAGATACGCAGTATTTT.

The chain employs TRBV24-1 and TRBJ1-5; TRBD1 matches at 9 bases. J lost 6 bases, V lost 1 base, and 3 bases had no gene match. CDR3 size: 15 residues. Germline CDR1 is KGHDR and CDR2 is SFDVKD. Here the CDR3 reads CATSDFTTGGQPQHF. As DNA, the CDR3 is TGTGCCACCAGTGATTTTACGACAGGGGGTCAGCCCCAGCATTTT.

The chain has TRBV5-6 and TRBJ1-3, with 8 bases aligning to TRBD1. This CDR3 contains 16 residues. The V gene's germline CDR1 is SGHDT and CDR2 YYEEEE. J lost 4 bases, V lost 3 bases, and 9 bases had no gene match. CDR3 bases: TGTGCCAGCAGCTACACCGGGACAGGCGGAGGAAACACCATATATTTT. Protein sequence: CASSYTGTGGGNTIYF.

This clone was counted between two and nine times. The chain employs TRBV9 and TRBJ2-5, with TRBD1 matching over 10 bases. The junction had 10 bases not matched to a gene; V was cut back by 5 bases and J by 3 bases. The CDR3 has 16 amino acids. Germline V gene data show CDR1 as SGDLS and CDR2 as YYNGEE. The DNA of the CDR3 is TGTGCCAGCAGTAAAACCGGGACAGGGGTTGAAGAGACCCAGTACTTC. This codes for CASSKTGTGVEETQYF.

For the CDR3, the DNA is TGTGCCAGCAGTTTATACGCAGGGGGAGCTTTCTTT. Translation: CASSLYAGGAFF. This sequence joins TRBV28 and TRBJ1-1, with 7 bases aligning to TRBD1. The CDR3 totals 12 residues. The V gene's germline CDR1 is MDHEN and CDR2 SYDVKM. Unmatched junction bases numbered 3, after V lost 1 base and J lost 10 bases.

This clone showed up just once. The J gene is TRBJ2-4, the V gene TRBV29-1, with D perhaps TRBD2 (5 bases). Germline values: CDR1 SQVTM, CDR2 ANQGSEA. The germline V and J ends were trimmed by 4 bases and 7 bases, with 5 bases remaining between them. The CDR3 contains 10 residues. The CDR3 DNA sequence: TGCAGCGTTGGAGGGAACATTCAGTACTTC. Translating it yields CSVGGNIQYF.